A selection of T cell receptor beta chains follows, all from one sample in a study of lymphopenia after photon versus proton radiotherapy. Profiling relied on immunoSEQ multiplex PCR, and the TCRdb table lists in-frame clones only, not all of them. The repertoire holds over 20,000 clones, with around nine tenths as singletons. Specimen: peripheral blood, collected from a patient treated with proton-based radiotherapy. The source is a man older than 75 with esophageal cancer. Both conserved end residues are part of each CDR3. Fields, in order: CDR3 protein, CDR3 DNA, clone size, V gene, J gene, D gene. The D gene is left open where the match is weak. Clone size is shown for a subset of rows, as once, few, many or a class of expanded clone.

CDR3 protein: CASSRDVNTEAFF
CDR3 DNA: TGTGCCAGCAGCCGCGATGTAAACACTGAAGCTTTCTTT
clone size: NA
V gene: TRBV7-2
J gene: TRBJ1-1
D gene: NA

CDR3 protein: CASSGSRGRASYEQYF
CDR3 DNA: TGTGCCAGCAGTGGGAGTCGTGGGAGGGCCTCCTACGAGCAGTACTTC
clone size: NA
V gene: TRBV6-1
J gene: TRBJ2-7
D gene: TRBD2

CDR3 protein: CASSFVVRGPNTGELFF
CDR3 DNA: TGTGCCAGCAGCTTCGTAGTGCGGGGACCGAACACCGGGGAGCTGTTTTTT
clone size: NA
V gene: TRBV7-9
J gene: TRBJ2-2
D gene: NA

CDR3 protein: CASSQGVRVVEEQYF
CDR3 DNA: TGCGCCAGCAGCCAAGGCGTCAGGGTAGTTGAGGAGCAGTACTTC
clone size: NA
V gene: TRBV4-3
J gene: TRBJ2-5
D gene: NA

CDR3 protein: CASSLGVGQDVSYEQYF
CDR3 DNA: TGCGCCAGCAGCTTGGGGGTGGGTCAGGACGTCTCCTACGAGCAGTACTTC
clone size: NA
V gene: TRBV5-1
J gene: TRBJ2-7
D gene: NA

CDR3 protein: CASSSSLERGTYEQYF
CDR3 DNA: TGTGCCAGCAGTTCCTCTTTGGAGCGGGGGACCTACGAGCAGTACTTC
clone size: once
V gene: TRBV27
J gene: TRBJ2-7
D gene: TRBD2

CDR3 protein: CASSTGQGSGYNEQFF
CDR3 DNA: TGTGCCAGCAGCACCGGACAGGGTTCGGGATACAATGAGCAGTTCTTC
clone size: NA
V gene: TRBV9
J gene: TRBJ2-1
D gene: TRBD1

CDR3 protein: CASSLGAGTGGSPLHF
CDR3 DNA: TGCGCCAGCAGCTTGGGGGCCGGGACAGGGGGTTCACCCCTCCACTTT
clone size: NA
V gene: TRBV5-1
J gene: TRBJ1-6
D gene: TRBD1

CDR3 protein: CASSLTPAGDWMSQHF
CDR3 DNA: TGTGCCAGCAGCTTGACCCCTGCAGGCGATTGGATGTCCCAGCATTTT
clone size: once
V gene: TRBV5-6
J gene: TRBJ1-5
D gene: NA

CDR3 protein: CASSRETGSGNTIYF
CDR3 DNA: TGTGCCAGCAGCCGGGAAACGGGTAGCGGAAACACCATATATTTT
clone size: NA
V gene: TRBV5-5
J gene: TRBJ1-3
D gene: NA

CDR3 protein: CASGLAGVLETQYF
CDR3 DNA: TGTGCTAGTGGTTTGGCCGGGGTGTTGGAGACCCAGTACTTC
clone size: NA
V gene: TRBV12-5
J gene: TRBJ2-5
D gene: NA

CDR3 protein: CASRGDRGQETQYF
CDR3 DNA: TGTGCCAGCAGGGGGGACAGAGGACAAGAGACCCAGTACTTC
clone size: NA
V gene: TRBV25-1
J gene: TRBJ2-5
D gene: TRBD1

CDR3 protein: CASSTGRSSGNTIYF
CDR3 DNA: TGTGCCAGCAGCACAGGACGGAGCTCTGGAAACACCATATATTTT
clone size: few
V gene: TRBV7-2
J gene: TRBJ1-3
D gene: NA

CDR3 protein: CASTGQINSPLHF
CDR3 DNA: TGTGCCAGCACTGGACAGATCAATTCACCCCTCCACTTT
clone size: NA
V gene: TRBV25-1
J gene: TRBJ1-6
D gene: NA

CDR3 protein: CASSWGGLAGRISGANVLTF
CDR3 DNA: TGTGCCAGTAGTTGGGGGGGACTAGCGGGACGGATCTCTGGGGCCAACGTCCTGACTTTC
clone size: NA
V gene: TRBV19
J gene: TRBJ2-6
D gene: TRBD2

CDR3 protein: CASSLKTRENIQYF
CDR3 DNA: TGTGCCAGCAGCTTAAAAACGAGGGAAAACATTCAGTACTTC
clone size: once
V gene: TRBV7-2
J gene: TRBJ2-4
D gene: NA